The 21 T cell receptor beta chains in this list originate from one sample, sequenced in a study of PD-1 blockade in classical Hodgkin lymphoma. Time point described: cycle 4 day 1 (C4D1), after less than 7 weeks of nivolumab. Relapse was seen in all patients after autologous stem cell transplantation, and brentuximab vedotin exposure was variable. Thawed PBMCs yielded CD4+ T cells through magnetic negative selection. The protocol was immunoSEQ multiplex PCR, while the TCRdb copy is restricted to in-frame clones and leaves out a portion. The data hold over 25,000 clones, with about 88% observed a single time. Sequenced material: CD4+ T cells from blood, taken before the fourth cycle of nivolumab. These receptors came from a human donor with classical Hodgkin lymphoma.

This clone occurred once. The CDR3: CASARANYGYTF. DNA for the CDR3: TGTGCCAGCGCTAGGGCAAACTATGGCTACACCTTC. The V call is TRBV9, the J call TRBJ1-2, with no clear D. V was trimmed by 7 bases and J by 2 bases, leaving 9 bases between them. Germline V lookup: CDR1 SGDLS, CDR2 YYNGEE. There are 12 residues in the CDR3.

This clone appeared a few times. This chain links TRBV7-3 with TRBJ2-2; D may match TRBD1 or TRBD2 (5 bases each). The CDR3 totals 14 residues. V shed 6 bases and J shed 2 bases, with 10 bases lying between them. CDR1 is SGHTA and CDR2 is FQGTGA in the germline V gene. CDR3 region: CASSRDHNTGELFF. In nucleotides, the CDR3 is TGTGCCAGCAGTAGGGACCATAACACCGGGGAGCTGTTTTTT.

The J gene is TRBJ2-5, the V gene TRBV10-3; D not resolved. Trimming took 4 bases from V and 1 from J, leaving 7 bases between them. The CDR3 runs to 13 residues. Germline V CDR1 and CDR2: ENHRY, SYGVKD. The CDR3 DNA sequence: TGTGCCATCAGTGGGATTGCCCAAGAGACCCAGTACTTC. Its translation is CAISGIAQETQYF.

The chain is built from TRBV2 and TRBJ1-4, with a weak D call TRBD1 (5 bases). The germline CDR1 and CDR2 sequences are SNHLY and FYNNEI. CDR3 length: 13 amino acids. The V end was cut by 10 bases, the J end by 5 bases, with 14 bases between. CDR3 DNA: TGTGCCAACAAACAGGCTGAAAATGAAAAACTGTTTTTT. Translation: CANKQAENEKLFF.

DNA of the CDR3: TGCGCCAGCAGCTTACTAGCGGGAGGGTCGACAGATACGCAGTATTTT. Protein product: CASSLLAGGSTDTQYF. V is TRBV5-1 and J is TRBJ2-3, with 13 nucleotides matching TRBD2. Losses at the gene ends were 2 bases for V and 3 bases for J; bases not matched to a gene: 3. This CDR3 region has 16 residues. Germline CDR1 reads SGHRS; CDR2 reads YFSETQ.

The rearrangement uses TRBV11-2 and TRBJ2-2; 7 positions agree with TRBD2. The V segment lost 1 base and the J segment 4 bases; nucleotides outside the gene matches: 6. In germline, CDR1 is SGHAT, CDR2 FQNNGV. There are 16 residues in the CDR3. The CDR3 bases are TGTGCCAGCAGCTTAGGGCGGGGGTGGCTCACCGGGGAGCTGTTTTTT. Its translation is CASSLGRGWLTGELFF.

V usage is TRBV5-4 and J usage is TRBJ1-4, with D tentatively TRBD1 (5 bases). Germline CDR1 SGHNT, CDR2 YYREEE (reference sequence). V was clipped by 0 bases and J by 4 bases, with 10 bases between them. The CDR3 contains 15 residues. The CDR3, as DNA: TGTGCCAGCAGCTTGGGGTTAGGGGTTAATGAAAAACTGTTTTTT. Its translation is CASSLGLGVNEKLFF.

The table lists this clone with a count of one. The chain links TRBV5-6 to TRBJ1-1; 7 bases match TRBD1. The V gene's germline CDR1 is SGHDT and CDR2 YYEEEE. Trimming took 0 bases from V and 0 from J; bases not matched to a gene: 2. This CDR3 spans 15 amino acids. CDR3 region: CASSLGGGLNTEAFF. The CDR3 region has the DNA TGTGCCAGCAGCTTGGGAGGGGGCTTGAACACTGAAGCTTTCTTT.

As for this clone: Compared with germline, one end of the junction differs, possibly owing to a read error. The chain uses TRBV14 and TRBJ2-4; D unresolved. The V gene's germline CDR1 is SGHDN and CDR2 FVKESK. The CDR3 length is 16 residues. The CDR3 sequence is CASSQETSVAKNIQYF. In nucleotides, the CDR3 is TGTGCCAGCAGTCAAGAGACGAGTGTAGCCAAAAACATTCAGTACTTC.

V gene TRBV19 combines with J gene TRBJ1-2, with D perhaps matching TRBD1 (5 bases). V lost 5 bases to trimming and J lost 5 bases, with 12 bases between them. Germline lookup yields CDR1 LNHDA and CDR2 SQIVND (reference sequence). This CDR3 contains 13 residues. DNA of the CDR3: TGTGCCAGTAGTCGACAGAATGGGTATGGCTACACCTTC. Translating it yields CASSRQNGYGYTF.

V usage is TRBV19 and J usage is TRBJ1-5, with a tentative D call TRBD1 (5 bases). Germline V CDR1 and CDR2: LNHDA, SQIVND (reference sequence). The ends were cut back, 5 bases at V and 3 bases at J, with 17 bases in the middle. This CDR3 has 16 residues. The CDR3 coding sequence is TGTGCCAGTAGTCTAGCAGGGACTACCTCCAATCAGCCCCAGCATTTT. Protein: CASSLAGTTSNQPQHF.

The gene calls are TRBV11-1 and TRBJ2-3; 11 nucleotides align to TRBD2. Germline V gene data show CDR1 as SGHAT and CDR2 as FQDESV (reference sequence). The J segment lost 4 bases and the V segment lost 6 bases, leaving 9 bases of the junction unmatched. This CDR3 region has 16 residues. The CDR3 protein is CASSLAGGYAADTQYF. DNA for the CDR3: TGTGCCAGCAGTCTAGCGGGAGGTTATGCCGCAGATACGCAGTATTTT.

The V call is TRBV5-1, the J call TRBJ1-6; TRBD1 agrees at 11 bases. With 4 bases clipped from V and 8 bases from J, the junction kept 2 bases outside the gene matches. The germline V gene encodes CDR1 SGHRS and CDR2 YFSETQ. There are 14 residues in the CDR3. CDR3 region: CASSVGQGDSPLHF. The DNA for the CDR3 is TGCGCCAGCAGCGTGGGACAGGGGGATTCACCCCTCCACTTT.

The chain is built from TRBV19 and TRBJ2-2; the D gene is possibly TRBD1 (6 bases). Germline loops: CDR1 LNHDA, CDR2 SQIVND (reference sequence). The CDR3 loop spans 14 amino acids. V was clipped by 5 bases and J by 4 bases, with 11 bases between them. In nucleotides, the CDR3 is TGTGCCAGTAGTGTCGCAGGGGCCACCGGGGAGCTGTTTTTT. This encodes CASSVAGATGELFF.

This chain joins TRBV2 and TRBJ1-1; TRBD1 matches 7 bases. The CDR3 has 14 residues. Germline values: CDR1 SNHLY, CDR2 FYNNEI. V lost 7 bases and J lost 8; bases outside the gene matches: 13. CDR3 bases: TGTGCCAGCACTCCTCTAGGGGGCCGAGCCGAAGCTTTCTTT. As protein: CASTPLGGRAEAFF.

The chain joins TRBV6-5 to TRBJ2-1, with 7 bases aligning to TRBD1. The CDR3 is 14 amino acids. V dropped 8 bases and J dropped 2; count of bases not matched to a gene: 6. Germline loops: CDR1 MNHEY, CDR2 SVGAGI. The CDR3 DNA reads TGTGCCAGCGGAACAGGGGCGACCTACAATGAGCAGTTCTTC. Amino acids: CASGTGATYNEQFF.

The V call is TRBV4-1, the J call TRBJ2-3; 12 bases map to TRBD2. Losses at the gene ends were 5 bases for V and 6 bases for J; bases not matched to a gene: 6. The CDR3 covers 15 residues. In germline, CDR1 is MGHRA, CDR2 YSYEKL. CDR3 loop: CASSLRLAGEDTQYF. CDR3 nucleotide sequence: TGCGCCAGCAGCTTGCGACTAGCGGGAGAGGATACGCAGTATTTT.

The chain couples TRBV30 to TRBJ2-7; TRBD2 is a possible D gene (7 bases). The CDR3 runs to 14 residues. Trimming cost V 6 bases and J 3 bases, with 18 bases left between them. CDR1 GTSNPN and CDR2 SVGIG come from the germline V gene (reference sequence). CDR3: CACEDGGLNYEQYF. The CDR3 nucleotides are TGTGCCTGTGAGGACGGGGGGCTGAACTACGAGCAGTACTTC. The full variable domain, with the rest looked up from reference TRBV30 and TRBJ2-7, is SQTIHQWPATLVQPVGSPLSLECTVEGTSNPNLYWYRQAAGRGLQLLFYSVGIGQISSEVPQNLSASRPQDRQFILSSKKLLLSDSGFYLCACEDGGLNYEQYFGPGTRLTVT.

In this sample, this clone turned up a few times. The chain has TRBV18 and TRBJ1-1; no firm D call. The V gene lost 0 bases and the J gene lost 4 bases, with 6 bases spanning the gap. Germline CDR1 reads KGHSH; CDR2 reads LQKENI. The CDR3 totals 13 residues. The CDR3 DNA follows: TGTGCCAGCTCACCACCTTACCTCACTGAAGCTTTCTTT. Translating it yields CASSPPYLTEAFF.

This chain links TRBV13 with TRBJ2-5, with D tentatively TRBD1 (6 bases). The V end was cut by 6 bases, the J end by 5 bases, with 13 bases between. The CDR3 extends over 13 amino acids. Germline CDR1 is PRHDT and CDR2 is FYEKMQ (reference sequence). The CDR3 is CASRPTGWETQYF. The DNA of the CDR3 is TGTGCCAGCAGACCAACAGGGTGGGAGACCCAGTACTTC.

This clone showed up just a few times. This sequence joins TRBV11-2 and TRBJ1-1; D unresolved. This CDR3 has 15 residues. With 4 bases removed from V and 2 bases from J, the gap between germline ends came to 14 bases. CDR1 SGHAT and CDR2 FQNNGV come from the germline V gene. This CDR3 reads CASSSPGSYNTEAFF. The CDR3 DNA reads TGTGCCAGCAGCTCCCCGGGCAGTTATAACACTGAAGCTTTCTTT.